These 30 T cell receptor beta chains originate from one sample sequenced in a study of shared clonotypes between healthy human individuals. Some clones are missing from TCRdb's copy, which holds only in-frame ones; the method was immunoSEQ multiplex PCR. The sample holds some 2,000,000 clones, approximately 95% seen once. Sequences were obtained from naive CD4+ T cells sorted from blood. The subset denotes: CD45RA+ positively selected. The receptors originated from a man between 18 and 29 years old in good health.

V gene TRBV4-1 combines with J gene TRBJ2-7; 12 nucleotides agree with TRBD2. Germline CDR1 is MGHRA and CDR2 is YSYEKL. With 4 bases clipped from V and 3 bases from J, the junction kept 4 bases outside the gene matches. CDR3 length: 15 residues. The CDR3 sequence: CASSLRTSGNYEQYF. The DNA of the CDR3 is TGCGCCAGCAGCCTACGGACTAGCGGGAACTACGAGCAGTACTTC.

The rearrangement joins TRBV7-2 to TRBJ2-7; 7 bases fit TRBD2. CDR1 and CDR2 (germline): SGHTA, FQGNSA. The trim removed 1 base at V and 2 bases at J, leaving 5 bases unmatched. There are 15 residues in the CDR3. The CDR3 region is CASSLGGSKAYEQYF. Written as DNA, the CDR3 is TGTGCCAGCAGCTTAGGCGGGAGTAAAGCCTACGAGCAGTACTTC.

The rearrangement links TRBV11-2 to TRBJ1-5; 10 nucleotides align to TRBD1. The germline V gene encodes CDR1 SGHAT and CDR2 FQNNGV. The CDR3 has 15 amino acids. With V trimmed by 5 bases and J by 3 bases, 4 bases remained unmatched. For the CDR3, the DNA is TGTGCCAGCAGCGCCGGGACAGGGGACAATCAGCCCCAGCATTTT. Translated: CASSAGTGDNQPQHF.

The chain carries TRBV30 and TRBJ1-4, with D unresolved. Trimming stripped 4 bases from V and 4 bases from J, with 10 bases between. The length of the CDR3 is 13 residues. CDR1 and CDR2 from the germline V gene are GTSNPN and SVGIG (reference sequence). CDR3 bases: TGTGCCTGGACAAGACTGGGTAATGAAAAACTGTTTTTT. This translates into CAWTRLGNEKLFF.

The rearrangement joins TRBV7-9 to TRBJ2-1; D is unresolved. The CDR3 totals 15 residues. Per germline, CDR1 SEHNR and CDR2 FQNEAQ (reference sequence). Trimming shortened V by 5 bases and J by 9 bases, and 20 bases separated the two germline ends. The CDR3 sequence is CASSLVESFLFEQFF. The CDR3 nucleotides read TGTGCCAGCAGCCTCGTCGAGAGTTTTTTATTTGAGCAGTTCTTC.

This CDR3 reads CASSLPVWSSYEQYF. The CDR3 DNA sequence: TGTGCCAGCAGTCTCCCAGTTTGGTCCTCCTACGAGCAGTACTTC. The V call is TRBV28, the J call TRBJ2-7; unclear D gene. The CDR3 contains 15 residues. Per germline, CDR1 MDHEN and CDR2 SYDVKM. Trimming removed 5 bases at V and 0 bases at J, with 14 bases between. The full variable domain, completed using reference TRBV28 and TRBJ2-7, is DVKVTQSSRYLVKRTGEKVFLECVQDMDHENMFWYRQDPGLGLRLIYFSYDVKMKEKGDIPEGYSVSREKKERFSLILESASTNQTSMYLCASSLPVWSSYEQYFGPGTRLTVT.

With regard to this clone: The sample carries other DNA sequences with the same CDR3. The V and J genes are TRBV5-1 and TRBJ1-1; D possibly corresponds to TRBD1 (6 bases). The CDR3 contains 15 residues. The germline CDR1 and CDR2 sequences are SGHRS and YFSETQ. V lost 0 bases and J lost 5, with 14 bases in between. The CDR3 DNA is TGCGCCAGCAGCTTGGGCCGGGGGCGGAATACTGAAGCTTTCTTT. Translating gives CASSLGRGRNTEAFF.

The chain couples TRBV4-2 to TRBJ1-1; TRBD1 is a possible D gene (6 bases). The CDR3 is 16 amino acids. CDR1 is LGHNA and CDR2 is YNFKEQ in the germline V gene. The V end lost 3 bases, the J end lost 4 bases, and 18 bases lay between the germline ends. The CDR3 sequence: CASSHRGEGPRTEAFF. CDR3 DNA: TGTGCCAGCAGCCACAGGGGCGAGGGGCCACGCACTGAAGCTTTCTTT.

The V and J genes are TRBV27 and TRBJ1-3; unclear D gene. The germline gives CDR1 MNHEY, CDR2 SMNVEV (reference sequence). V was clipped by 4 bases and J by 4 bases, with 8 bases between them. The CDR3 is 13 residues long. The CDR3 DNA is TGTGCCAGCAGTTCACGGGGAGGAAACACCATATATTTT. This codes for CASSSRGGNTIYF.

V gene TRBV10-3 combines with J gene TRBJ2-5; TRBD2 aligns across 9 bases. Trimming removed 0 bases from V and 5 bases from J; junction bases left unmatched: 10. Germline CDR1 reads ENHRY; CDR2 reads SYGVKD. CDR3 length: 17 residues. In nucleotides, the CDR3 is TGTGCCATCAGTGAGTCCGGGCGGGAGGGCCTCTTGGAGACCCAGTACTTC. It translates to CAISESGREGLLETQYF.

The genes are TRBV10-3 and TRBJ2-3; D remains ambiguous. V lost 5 bases and J lost 2, with 17 bases in between. Germline CDR1 and CDR2: ENHRY and SYGVKD. The CDR3 sequence is 16 residues long. CDR3 coding DNA: TGTGCCATCAGTAGAGGACCGGGCCAAAACACAGATACGCAGTATTTT. This encodes CAISRGPGQNTDTQYF.

CDR3: CAISESAKQETQYF. For the CDR3, the DNA is TGTGCCATCAGTGAGTCCGCCAAACAAGAGACCCAGTACTTC. V and J are TRBV10-3 and TRBJ2-5, with D uncertain. With 0 bases removed from V and 2 bases from J, the gap between germline ends came to 7 bases. The CDR3 totals 14 residues. From germline, CDR1 is ENHRY and CDR2 SYGVKD.

The chain is built from TRBV4-3 and TRBJ2-5, with 7 bases aligning to TRBD2. Germline V gene data show CDR1 as LGHNA and CDR2 as YSLEER. The ends lost 3 bases at V and 3 bases at J; junction bases unmatched: 16. The CDR3 totals 18 residues. The CDR3 loop is CASSQRSWGSGEKETQYF. The CDR3 bases are TGCGCCAGCAGCCAGAGAAGCTGGGGAAGCGGGGAAAAAGAGACCCAGTACTTC.

V usage is TRBV5-1 and J usage is TRBJ2-5; D assignment may be TRBD1 or TRBD2 (6 bases each). The V gene's germline CDR1 is SGHRS and CDR2 YFSETQ. Trimming took 1 base from V and 5 from J, leaving 12 bases between them. The length of the CDR3 is 14 residues. The CDR3 is CASSLHGGGETQYF. In DNA form, the CDR3 reads TGCGCCAGCAGCTTGCACGGGGGCGGGGAGACCCAGTACTTC.

This clone came up once. The chain couples TRBV9 to TRBJ2-1, with 8 bases that match TRBD1. Germline-derived CDR1 and CDR2 are SGDLS and YYNGEE. After removal of 0 bases from V and 8 bases from J, the junction contained 4 bases not matched to a gene. CDR3 length: 14 residues. CDR3 coding DNA: TGTGCCAGCAGCGTAGTTGGACAGGGCTATGAGCAGTTCTTC. This sequence encodes CASSVVGQGYEQFF.

The chain employs TRBV19 and TRBJ2-5; TRBD2 aligns across 12 bases. Germline CDR1 is LNHDA and CDR2 is SQIVND (reference sequence). The CDR3 is 16 amino acids. The trim removed 3 bases at V and 2 bases at J, leaving 4 bases unmatched. CDR3 in amino acids: CASSIRTSGGQETQYF. The CDR3 nucleotides are TGTGCCAGTAGTATTCGAACTAGCGGGGGGCAAGAGACCCAGTACTTC. The complete variable domain, with remaining parts taken from reference TRBV19 and TRBJ2-5, reads DGGITQSPKYLFRKEGQNVTLSCEQNLNHDAMYWYRQDPGQGLRLIYYSQIVNDFQKGDIAEGYSVSREKKESFPLTVTSAQKNPTAFYLCASSIRTSGGQETQYFGPGTRLLVL.

A few counts support this clone. Other DNA sequences of this sample code for an identical CDR3. The chain carries TRBV18 and TRBJ2-5, with unresolved D. Germline CDR1 is KGHSH and CDR2 is LQKENI. This CDR3 region has 13 residues. V was trimmed by 3 bases and J by 0 bases, leaving 5 bases between them. The CDR3 region has the DNA TGTGCCAGCTCACCGGGGTACCAAGAGACCCAGTACTTC. Its translation: CASSPGYQETQYF.

J is TRBJ1-4 and V is TRBV5-8; 11 bases agree with TRBD1. The V segment lost 3 bases and the J segment 10 bases; nucleotides outside the gene matches: 5. The CDR3 extends over 14 amino acids. CDR1 is SGHTS, CDR2 YDEGEE, per germline. DNA for the CDR3: TGTGCCAGCAGCTGGGACAGGGGGTTCGGAAAACTGTTTTTT. This gives the protein CASSWDRGFGKLFF. The whole variable domain, remainder taken from reference TRBV5-8 and TRBJ1-4, is EAGVTQSPTHLIKTRGQQATLRCSPISGHTSVYWYQQALGLGLQFLLWYDEGEERNRGNFPPRFSGRQFPNYSSELNVNALELEDSALYLCASSWDRGFGKLFFGSGTQLSVL.

The chain couples TRBV7-8 to TRBJ2-1; TRBD2 matches at 11 bases. The V gene end was trimmed by 5 bases and the J gene end by 2 bases; junction bases not matched to a gene: 8. Germline V lookup: CDR1 SGHVS, CDR2 FQNEAQ. CDR3 size: 17 residues. CDR3 in DNA: TGTGCCAGCAGCGTCACTAGCGGGGGCACCGCCTACAATGAGCAGTTCTTC. Protein: CASSVTSGGTAYNEQFF. The variable domain in full, completed from reference TRBV7-8 and TRBJ2-1, reads GAGVSQSPRYKVAKRGQDVALRCDPISGHVSLFWYQQALGQGPEFLTYFQNEAQLDKSGLPSDRFFAERPEGSVSTLKIQRTQQEDSAVYLCASSVTSGGTAYNEQFFGPGTRLTVL.

V usage is TRBV18 and J usage is TRBJ1-5, with no clear D. Germline CDR1 is KGHSH and CDR2 is LQKENI. The CDR3 contains 16 residues. V was pared by 0 bases and J by 1 base, with 10 bases between. CDR3 DNA sequence: TGTGCCAGCTCACCACCGGAGGGAGGGAGCAATCAGCCCCAGCATTTT. It translates to CASSPPEGGSNQPQHF.

This clone was counted a single time. The V call is TRBV28, the J call TRBJ1-2; 8 bases map to TRBD1. This CDR3 has 14 amino acids. The ends lost 5 bases at V and 8 bases at J; junction bases unmatched: 10. Germline loops: CDR1 MDHEN, CDR2 SYDVKM. The CDR3 DNA reads TGTGCCAGCAGTCTTGGGACAGGCGGAGGAGGCTACACCTTC. It yields the protein CASSLGTGGGGYTF.

V gene TRBV6-6 combines with J gene TRBJ1-1; TRBD1 might be the D (6 bases). Trimming stripped 5 bases from V and 0 bases from J, with 13 bases between. The CDR3 runs 15 residues. Germline CDR1 reads MNHNY; CDR2 reads SVGAGI (reference sequence). DNA of the CDR3: TGTGCCAGCAGTAACCGACAGGATATGAACACTGAAGCTTTCTTT. Amino acid sequence: CASSNRQDMNTEAFF.

The chain joins TRBV19 to TRBJ2-7; D might be TRBD1 (8 bases). This CDR3 is 15 amino acids long. CDR1 LNHDA and CDR2 SQIVND come from the germline V gene (reference sequence). Trimming took 5 bases from V and 4 from J, leaving 18 bases between them. The DNA of the CDR3 is TGTGCCAGTAGTCCGTCCTACAGGGGGGGTTACGAGCAGTACTTC. Protein product: CASSPSYRGGYEQYF.

The chain is built from TRBV19 and TRBJ1-1; the D gene is possibly TRBD1 (6 bases). Germline lookup yields CDR1 LNHDA and CDR2 SQIVND (reference sequence). The CDR3 contains 14 residues. V gave up 5 bases and J gave up 11 bases, with 21 bases separating them. The CDR3 reads CASSPGAANTPAFF. The CDR3 DNA follows: TGTGCCAGTAGTCCGGGGGCAGCGAACACGCCGGCTTTCTTT.

V usage is TRBV6-5 and J usage is TRBJ1-2, with unresolved D. Germline V CDR1 and CDR2: MNHEY, SVGAGI. Trimming took off 2 bases at V and 3 bases at J, with 10 bases between the two ends. The CDR3 is 14 residues long. The CDR3 DNA reads as TGTGCCAGCAGTTACAGGGCTCGTGACTATGGCTACACCTTC. Translated: CASSYRARDYGYTF.

The rearrangement uses TRBV11-2 and TRBJ1-6; unclear D gene. The ends were cut back, 1 base at V and 11 bases at J, with 6 bases in the middle. The CDR3 runs to 12 residues. Germline lookup yields CDR1 SGHAT and CDR2 FQNNGV. CDR3 in DNA: TGTGCCAGCAGCTTAGTAGGTGCACCCCTCCACTTT. Translated: CASSLVGAPLHF.

This chain connects TRBV10-1 to TRBJ2-7, with TRBD2 identical over 13 bases. With 6 bases clipped from V and 8 bases from J, the junction kept 13 bases outside the gene matches. The CDR3 runs 16 residues. CDR1 is WNHNN and CDR2 is SYGVQD in the germline V gene (reference sequence). CDR3 coding DNA: TGCGCCAGCAGCCCTGGACTAGCGGGAGCTGAAGGGAAGCAGTACTTC. As protein: CASSPGLAGAEGKQYF.

The chain's CDR3 is CASSDHLGTANTEAFF. Written as DNA, the CDR3 is TGTGCCAGCAGCGATCACCTCGGGACAGCCAACACTGAAGCTTTCTTT. V and J are TRBV9 and TRBJ1-1; 7 bases map to TRBD1. The CDR3 has 16 residues. V lost 3 bases to trimming and J lost 2 bases; unmatched junction nucleotides: 10. CDR1 and CDR2 (germline): SGDLS, YYNGEE.

CDR3 DNA: TGTGCCACCAGCATTGGGACAGGGCCCCTCGTGGAGACCCAGTACTTC. The encoded protein is CATSIGTGPLVETQYF. The genes are TRBV15 and TRBJ2-5; TRBD1 matches at 9 bases. This CDR3 has 16 residues. Germline values: CDR1 LNHNV, CDR2 YYDKDF (reference sequence). V shed 4 bases and J 5 bases; nucleotides not matched to a gene: 11.

This clone was recorded only once. V usage is TRBV30 and J usage is TRBJ1-5; 9 bases map to TRBD1. CDR1 and CDR2 from the germline V gene are GTSNPN and SVGIG (reference sequence). The V gene end was trimmed by 2 bases and the J gene end by 3 bases; junction bases not matched to a gene: 8. The CDR3 extends over 16 amino acids. CDR3 sequence: CAWSPGQGLVNQPQHF. The CDR3 DNA reads TGTGCCTGGAGTCCGGGACAGGGTTTGGTCAATCAGCCCCAGCATTTT.